A selection of T cell receptor beta chains follows, all from one sample in a study of T cell repertoires in ileal Crohn's disease. Generated by immunoSEQ multiplex PCR, the TCRdb table keeps only in-frame clones and is missing some. This sample has nearly 7,500 clones; approximately 74% occur once, and the top ten carry under 9.5%. Sequencing input: ileal tissue. These receptors were obtained from an adult with Crohn's disease. The CDR3 runs from the conserved cysteine through the conserved F or W. The D gene is left open where the match is weak. Clone size is stated in some rows and not others, as once, few, many or a class when expanded.

TRBV18	15	.	TRBJ2-6	.	TGTGCCAGCTCATCTAGTGCGGGTGGGGCCAACGTCCTGACTTTC	CASSSSAGGANVLTF
TRBV5-4	17	.	TRBJ2-1	.	TGTGCCAGCAGCTTTCCCCTCGGGGGAAGCTCCTACAATGAGCAGTTCTTC	CASSFPLGGSSYNEQFF
TRBV30	14	.	TRBJ2-5	TRBD2	TGTGCCTGGAGGGGCGGGGGGGGCTGGGAGACCCAGTACTTC	CAWRGGGGWETQYF
TRBV6-4	11	few	TRBJ2-7	.	TGTGCCAACCCCTCATCCTACGAGCAGTACTTC	CANPSSYEQYF
TRBV5-4	13	.	TRBJ2-1	.	TGTGCCAGCAGCTTGACAGTCTACAATGAGCAGTTCTTC	CASSLTVYNEQFF
TRBV28	15	.	TRBJ1-1	TRBD1	TGTGCCAGCAGTTTAGGGACAGGGGGCCTCCCTGAAGCTTTCTTT	CASSLGTGGLPEAFF
TRBV15	13	.	TRBJ1-2	TRBD1	TGTGCCACCAGCACAGGGACAGCATATGGCTACACCTTC	CATSTGTAYGYTF
TRBV7-2	14	.	TRBJ2-5	TRBD1	TGTGCCAGCAGCTTAGGAGGGGGCGGAGAGACCCAGTACTTC	CASSLGGGGETQYF
TRBV7-2	13	.	TRBJ2-7	TRBD1	TGTGCCAGCAGCTTAACAGGGGGCTACGAGCAGTACTTC	CASSLTGGYEQYF
TRBV5-8	15	.	TRBJ1-3	.	TGTGCCAGCTCTCCCTACTCGTACTCTGGAAACACCATATATTTT	CASSPYSYSGNTIYF
TRBV7-2	12	.	TRBJ1-2	.	TGTGCCAGCAGCTTAGGGAGCAATGGCTACACCTTC	CASSLGSNGYTF
TRBV7-6	16	few	TRBJ2-5	.	TGTGCCAGCAGCCCGCAACCCCCAGGAAACCAAGAGACCCAGTACTTC	CASSPQPPGNQETQYF
TRBV5-1	14	.	TRBJ1-2	.	TGCGCCAGCAGCTTAGGGGGTCCGGACTATGGCTACACCTTC	CASSLGGPDYGYTF
TRBV19	15	.	TRBJ1-2	.	TGTGCCAGTAGTTCGGGGGGACCGACTAGTTATGGCTACACCTTC	CASSSGGPTSYGYTF
TRBV7-9	13	.	TRBJ2-5	.	TGTGCCAGCAGCCGAACAGGTTTGGGGACCCAGTACTTC	CASSRTGLGTQYF
TRBV27	15	.	TRBJ1-4	TRBD1	TGTGCCAGCAGTTTAACACAGGGGGCGGATGGAAAACTGTTTTTT	CASSLTQGADGKLFF
TRBV5-1	14	.	TRBJ2-5	TRBD1	TGCGCCAGTTCCACGGGACAGGGAGTAGAGACCCAGTACTTC	CASSTGQGVETQYF
TRBV5-6	14	large	TRBJ2-7	TRBD1	TGTGCCAGCAGCTTGGGACAGGGGGGCTACGAGCAGTACTTC	CASSLGQGGYEQYF
TRBV30	16	.	TRBJ2-1	TRBD1	TGTGCCTGGAGTGTAGCGCGGTCGGCAGGGGGCGATGAGCAGTTCTTC	CAWSVARSAGGDEQFF
TRBV10-3	14	once	TRBJ2-7	.	TGTGCCATCAGTGAGGCAGGCATCTCCTACGAGCAGTACTTC	CAISEAGISYEQYF
TRBV11-3	13	.	TRBJ1-2	TRBD1	TGTGCCAGCAGCCGACAGGGGGCTGTTGGCTACACCTTC	CASSRQGAVGYTF
TRBV30	14	.	TRBJ1-6	.	TGTGCCTGGAGTGATGGCGGCAGGGATTCACCCCTCCACTTT	CAWSDGGRDSPLHF
TRBV5-6	14	few	TRBJ2-7	TRBD1	TGTGCCAGCAGCCCCCCGGGGTACAGGGGCGAGCAGTACTTC	CASSPPGYRGEQYF
TRBV27	14	.	TRBJ2-5	TRBD1	TGTGCCAGCAGTTCGAGGACAGGGCTAAAGACCCAGTACTTC	CASSSRTGLKTQYF
TRBV6-5	14	.	TRBJ1-6	.	TGTGCCAGCAGCCCAGTAGCGTACCATTCACCCCTCCACTTT	CASSPVAYHSPLHF
TRBV6-5	13	.	TRBJ1-5	TRBD1	TGTGCCAGCGGACAGGCCAGCAATCAGCCCCAGCATTTT	CASGQASNQPQHF
TRBV18	14	.	TRBJ2-3	TRBD1	TGTGCCAGCTCACTCGGGACAGCTACAGATACGCAGTATTTT	CASSLGTATDTQYF
TRBV27	15	.	TRBJ2-3	.	TGTGCCAGCAGTTTTGCAGGTCTAGGGGCAGATACGCAGTATTTT	CASSFAGLGADTQYF
TRBV6-6	15	.	TRBJ1-1	.	TGTGCCAGCAGTTACTCGAGGCCAGGGGCCACTGAAGCTTTCTTT	CASSYSRPGATEAFF
TRBV28	17	.	TRBJ2-5	TRBD2	TGTGCCAGCAGTCGCGACTGGACTAGCGGGGGGCAAGAGACCCAGTACTTC	CASSRDWTSGGQETQYF
TRBV7-9	13	.	TRBJ1-1	.	TGTGCCAGCAGTCTCGGAGGGGACCGGGAAGCTTTCTTT	CASSLGGDREAFF
TRBV13	16	.	TRBJ2-7	.	TGTGCCAGCAGCTTAGCAAGAACAGGGTTAAGCTACGAGCAGTACTTC	CASSLARTGLSYEQYF
TRBV6-5	16	.	TRBJ2-6	TRBD2	TGTGCCAGCAGTTGGGGACTAAGCTCTGGGGCCAACGTCCTGACTTTC	CASSWGLSSGANVLTF
TRBV7-7	16	.	TRBJ2-5	.	TGTGCTAGCACCTCCCCCGTAGACAGGATACAAGAGACCCAGTACTTC	CASTSPVDRIQETQYF
TRBV6-6	16	.	TRBJ2-5	TRBD2	TGTGCCAGCAGTTCCACGCGGGGGGGGGATAAAGAGACCCAGTACTTC	CASSSTRGGDKETQYF
TRBV27	13	.	TRBJ2-1	TRBD2	TGTGCCAGCAGGACTAGCGGGGCCAATGAGCAGTTCTTC	CASRTSGANEQFF
TRBV4-2	15	.	TRBJ2-7	.	TGTGCCAGCAGCCAAACCGGGACTTTACCCTACGAGCAGTACTTC	CASSQTGTLPYEQYF
TRBV11-1	16	.	TRBJ2-1	.	TGTGCCAGCAGCTTAACTACAGGGAGGGTAATCAATGAGCAGTTCTTC	CASSLTTGRVINEQFF
TRBV11-2	16	.	TRBJ1-4	.	TGTGCCAGCAGCTTTCGAGGCCCTGGGGGGGCGGAAAAACTGTTTTTT	CASSFRGPGGAEKLFF
TRBV2	14	.	TRBJ2-1	TRBD2	TGTGCCAGCACTAGCGGGGGAGATACAAGTGAGCAGTTCTTC	CASTSGGDTSEQFF
TRBV10-2	14	.	TRBJ2-2	.	TGCGCCAGCAGTGTTTCAGGGTGGCCCGGGGAGCTGTTTTTT	CASSVSGWPGELFF
TRBV6-5	15	.	TRBJ1-2	.	TGTGCCAGCAGTGCAACAGGAGAACCCCCCTATGGCTACACCTTC	CASSATGEPPYGYTF
TRBV5-1	15	.	TRBJ2-1	TRBD2	TGCGCCAGCAGCTTTACTAGCGGGGGAGGGATTGAGCAGTTCTTC	CASSFTSGGGIEQFF
TRBV7-2	16	.	TRBJ2-2	.	TGTGCCAGCAGCCCTTACGCTGTTCGGGTCACCGGGGAGCTGTTTTTT	CASSPYAVRVTGELFF
TRBV2	15	.	TRBJ1-2	TRBD1	TGTGCCAGCAGTTCTGGACAGGGGCGGGGCTATGGCTACACCTTC	CASSSGQGRGYGYTF
TRBV7-3	9	.	TRBJ1-5	.	TGTGCCAGCAGTCGGTATCAGCATTTT	CASSRYQHF
TRBV9	14	.	TRBJ2-1	.	TGTGCCAGCAGCGGATTGCTAGGTATAAATGAGCAGTTCTTC	CASSGLLGINEQFF
TRBV10-3	16	.	TRBJ2-6	.	TGTGCCATCAGTGAGTCGGGCAAGACTGGGGCCAACGTCCTGACTTTC	CAISESGKTGANVLTF
TRBV30	16	.	TRBJ1-4	TRBD1	TGTGCCTGGAGTACCTCTCGGACAGGATTCCGGGAAAAACTGTTTTTT	CAWSTSRTGFREKLFF
TRBV12-1	14	.	TRBJ2-5	.	TGTGCCAGCAGCTTACAGGGGGGCGGAGAGACCCAGTACTTC	CASSLQGGGETQYF
TRBV2	13	.	TRBJ2-7	TRBD1	TGTGCCAGCGGGGAGGCCAGGGGGCGCGAGCAGTACTTC	CASGEARGREQYF
TRBV11-1	15	.	TRBJ2-2	TRBD1	TGTGCCAGCAGTACAGACAGGGGGCGAGCCGGGGAGCTGTTTTTT	CASSTDRGRAGELFF
TRBV5-1	14	.	TRBJ2-4	.	TGCGCCAGCAGCGAGGGGGTAGCCAAAAACATTCAGTACTTC	CASSEGVAKNIQYF
TRBV5-1	14	few	TRBJ1-2	.	TGCGCCAGCAGCTTGTTGGGGGCGGCCTATGGCTACACCTTC	CASSLLGAAYGYTF
TRBV11-2	13	.	TRBJ2-7	.	TGTGCCAGCAGCTTAGTAAATCCTTACGAGCAGTACTTC	CASSLVNPYEQYF
TRBV18	13	.	TRBJ2-7	.	TGTGCCAGCTCACCACCGAGCCTACCGGAGCAGTACTTC	CASSPPSLPEQYF
TRBV9	13	.	TRBJ2-2	.	TGTGCCAGCAGCCCACGAGTTACCGGGGAGCTGTTTTTT	CASSPRVTGELFF